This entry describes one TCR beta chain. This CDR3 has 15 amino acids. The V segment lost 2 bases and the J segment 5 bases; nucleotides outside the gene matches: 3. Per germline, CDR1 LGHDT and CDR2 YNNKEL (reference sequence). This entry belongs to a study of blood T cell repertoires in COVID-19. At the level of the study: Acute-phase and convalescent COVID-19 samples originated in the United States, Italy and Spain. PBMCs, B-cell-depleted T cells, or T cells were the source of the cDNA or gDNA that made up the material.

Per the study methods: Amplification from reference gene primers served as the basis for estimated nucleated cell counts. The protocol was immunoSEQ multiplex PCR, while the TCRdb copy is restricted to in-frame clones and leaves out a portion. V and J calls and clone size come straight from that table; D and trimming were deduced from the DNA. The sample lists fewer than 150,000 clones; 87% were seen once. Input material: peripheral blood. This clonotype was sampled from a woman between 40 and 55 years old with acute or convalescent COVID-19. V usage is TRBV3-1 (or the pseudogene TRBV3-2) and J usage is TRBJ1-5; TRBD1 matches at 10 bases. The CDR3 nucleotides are TGTGCCAGCAGCCAATCCGGGACAGGGGATCAGCCCCAGCATTTT. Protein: CASSQSGTGDQPQHF.